This T cell receptor (beta chain) was identified during a study of blood T cell repertoires in COVID-19. Looking at the study overall: Specimens from acute and convalescent COVID-19 originated in the United States, Italy and Spain.

Authors' data handling: Reference gene primer amplification gave nucleated cell count estimates. TCRdb's copy holds only in-frame clones and misses some; the assay was immunoSEQ multiplex PCR. That table supplies the V and J calls and clone size; D and trimming were determined from the DNA. The sample lists 150,000 or so clones, about nine tenths occurring once. V lost 2 bases, J lost 1 base, and 11 bases lay in between. The CDR3 runs to 15 residues. The V gene's germline CDR1 is MNHNY and CDR2 SVGAGI (reference sequence). The rearrangement uses TRBV6-6 and TRBJ1-1, with D tentatively TRBD1 (6 bases). Specimen: peripheral blood. The receptor was derived from a human donor in a cohort sampled during active COVID-19. The CDR3 spells CASSYPQTGNTEAFF. The CDR3 region has the DNA TGTGCCAGCAGTTACCCCCAGACAGGGAACACTGAAGCTTTCTTT.